These 19 T cell receptor beta chains were all obtained from the same sample, sequenced in a study of molecular identifiers for immune sequencing clone quantification. TCRdb re-derived calls from the PCR reads in MiXCR, one entry per CDR3 protein. Of some 580,000 distinct CDR3 sequences in the sample, 25% were seen once. The sequencing input was naive CD8+ T cells from blood, with Jurkat cell RNA spiked in. Described subset: FACS-sorted CD8+CD4-CCR7+CD45RA+ naive T cells. The receptor source for this set is a human donor in good health. Some libraries in this study had Jurkat cell RNA spiked in.

Of note for this clonotype: The junction differs from germline at one of its ends, possibly a read error. The chain is built from TRBV2 and TRBJ1-5, with a possible D match to TRBD1 (5 bases). Germline assignment: CDR1 SNHLY and CDR2 FYNNEI. The CDR3 spans 13 residues. The CDR3 DNA sequence: TGTGCCAACAGTGGCGTCGGGGCTCAGCCCCAGCATTTT. This encodes CANSGVGAQPQHF.

This clonotype was observed many times. The chain has TRBV4-3 and TRBJ2-7, with 8 bases aligning to TRBD1. Trimming at V came to 3 bases and at J to 5 bases, leaving 6 bases not matched to a gene. The CDR3 has 14 residues. CDR1 LGHNA and CDR2 YSLEER come from the germline V gene. The DNA of the CDR3 is TGCGCCAGCAGCCAGGCGACAGGGGCGGACGAGCAGTACTTC. It codes for CASSQATGADEQYF.

The V call is TRBV27, the J call TRBJ2-2; perhaps TRBD1 as D (5 bases). In germline, CDR1 is MNHEY, CDR2 SMNVEV (reference sequence). With 5 bases removed from V and 2 bases from J, the gap between germline ends came to 9 bases. The CDR3 runs 14 residues. The CDR3 reads CASSPDRNTGELFF. CDR3 nucleotides: TGTGCCAGCAGTCCCGACAGAAACACCGGGGAGCTGTTTTTT.

In its sample, this clonotype was seen many times. This chain joins TRBV2 and TRBJ2-7, with a tentative D call TRBD2 (5 bases). Germline CDR1 reads SNHLY; CDR2 reads FYNNEI. The germline V and J ends were trimmed by 7 bases and 0 bases, with 16 bases remaining between them. The CDR3 has 15 residues. CDR3 protein: CASMPSSGYSYEQYF. The DNA of the CDR3 is TGTGCCAGCATGCCGAGTTCGGGGTACTCCTACGAGCAGTACTTC.

The V gene is TRBV20-1, the J gene TRBJ2-3; 9 nucleotides agree with TRBD2. Unmatched junction bases numbered 13, after V lost 0 bases and J lost 6 bases. CDR3 length: 17 residues. The germline gives CDR1 DFQATT, CDR2 SNEGSKA (reference sequence). CDR3 residues: CSARDVGLAGISDTQYF. In DNA, the CDR3 is TGCAGTGCTAGAGATGTTGGGCTAGCGGGGATTTCGGATACGCAGTATTTT.

Details on this clonotype: A much larger clone lies one base from this, so it may be a read error. No conserved phenylalanine or tryptophan ends this CDR3, so it is likely a read error. This chain links TRBV6-5 with TRBJ2-7; the match to TRBD1 covers 7 bases. The CDR3 is made up of 14 amino acids. After removal of 5 bases from V and 4 bases from J, the junction contained 8 bases not matched to a gene. Germline V gives CDR1 MNHEY, CDR2 SVGAGI. In DNA, the CDR3 is TGTGCCAGCAGTCAACAGGGGCCGCCGTACGAGCAGTACCTC. Its protein is CASSQQGPPYEQYL.

The chain is built from TRBV20-1 and TRBJ2-1; D gene unclear. Germline-derived CDR1 and CDR2 are DFQATT and SNEGSKA (reference sequence). V was clipped by 0 bases and J by 0 bases, with 12 bases between them. This CDR3 is 16 amino acids long. The CDR3 DNA reads as TGCAGTGCTAGAGATGCAGAGACTTCCTCCTACAATGAGCAGTTCTTC. This codes for CSARDAETSSYNEQFF.

This clonotype has at least ten counts. V and J are TRBV28 and TRBJ1-5; TRBD1 matches 7 bases. Germline CDR1 reads MDHEN; CDR2 reads SYDVKM. The trim removed 9 bases at V and 0 bases at J, leaving 11 bases unmatched. CDR3 length: 16 residues. The CDR3 DNA reads as TGTGCCAGTACCGACAGGGAGGGCTATAGCAATCAGCCCCAGCATTTT. Translating it yields CASTDREGYSNQPQHF.

The V and J genes are TRBV20-1 and TRBJ2-7, with 7 nucleotides matching TRBD1. CDR3 length: 13 amino acids. Germline V gives CDR1 DFQATT, CDR2 SNEGSKA (reference sequence). Trimming removed 0 bases from V and 3 bases from J; junction bases left unmatched: 2. The CDR3 reads CSAREQGFYEQYF. CDR3 sequence (DNA): TGCAGTGCTAGAGAACAGGGGTTCTACGAGCAGTACTTC.

This clonotype was observed a few times. The genes are TRBV7-9 and TRBJ2-7; D might be TRBD1 (6 bases). Per germline, CDR1 SEHNR and CDR2 FQNEAQ (reference sequence). The CDR3 is 15 residues long. The V and J ends lost 5 bases and 2 bases respectively, with 16 bases between them. CDR3: CASSDPQGTAYEQYF. The CDR3 coding sequence is TGTGCCAGCAGCGACCCACAGGGAACAGCCTACGAGCAGTACTTC.

This clonotype has a count of ten or more. CDR3 nucleotides: TGTGCCAGCAGCTTAGGTACCCCCTACAATGAGCAGTTCTTC. As protein: CASSLGTPYNEQFF. The chain joins TRBV11-2 to TRBJ2-1, with D unclear. Germline V CDR1 and CDR2: SGHAT, FQNNGV. The ends were cut back, 1 base at V and 2 bases at J, with 6 bases in the middle. This CDR3 region has 14 residues.

This clonotype was recorded many times. The rearrangement joins TRBV7-6 to TRBJ1-5; D remains ambiguous. Germline V gives CDR1 SGHVS, CDR2 FNYEAQ. V was pared by 1 base and J by 6 bases, with 13 bases between. This CDR3 region has 15 residues. This CDR3 reads CASSLGVGVTQPQHF. Written as DNA, the CDR3 is TGTGCCAGCAGCTTAGGTGTTGGAGTCACTCAGCCCCAGCATTTT.

The sample holds many counts of this clonotype. The genes are TRBV7-2 and TRBJ2-3; D unclear. The V end was cut by 0 bases, the J end by 0 bases, with 7 bases between. Germline CDR1 SGHTA, CDR2 FQGNSA. The CDR3 extends over 15 amino acids. The CDR3 here is CASSLARWSTDTQYF. The DNA of the CDR3 is TGTGCCAGCAGCTTAGCTCGGTGGAGCACAGATACGCAGTATTTT.

The rearrangement uses TRBV30 and TRBJ2-1; 9 bases align to TRBD2. Germline trimming cut 5 bases from V and 8 bases from J; bases unmatched to any gene: 7. CDR1 and CDR2 from the germline V gene are GTSNPN and SVGIG (reference sequence). The CDR3 sequence is 13 residues long. The CDR3 loop reads CAWWAGGYDEQFF. The CDR3, as DNA: TGTGCCTGGTGGGCGGGGGGGTACGATGAGCAGTTCTTC.

This clonotype was observed at least ten times. This sequence joins TRBV4-1 and TRBJ1-1; D not resolved. CDR1 MGHRA and CDR2 YSYEKL come from the germline V gene. V dropped 4 bases and J dropped 1 base, with 13 bases sitting between them. The CDR3 covers 15 residues. The CDR3 coding sequence is TGCGCCAGCAGCCCAGAGGGCGCGGCGAACACTGAAGCTTTCTTT. Its protein product is CASSPEGAANTEAFF.

This clonotype occurred many times. The chain uses TRBV5-6 and TRBJ2-7, with TRBD1 as a possible D gene (6 bases). V gave up 0 bases and J gave up 2 bases, with 9 bases separating them. CDR3 length: 14 amino acids. Germline V gene sequence: CDR1 SGHDT, CDR2 YYEEEE. This CDR3 reads CASSLDQGTYEQYF. The CDR3 DNA reads TGTGCCAGCAGCTTGGATCAGGGGACCTACGAGCAGTACTTC.

This rearrangement joins TRBV6-2 or TRBV6-3 to TRBJ2-4, with 9 bases fitting TRBD1. Per the germline V gene, CDR1 is MNHEY and CDR2 is SVGEGT. V trimming: 3 bases; J trimming: 0 bases; junction bases outside the gene matches: 12. CDR3 length: 19 residues. This CDR3 reads CASSYIVGTGWIAKNIQYF. DNA of the CDR3: TGTGCCAGCAGTTATATAGTTGGGACAGGGTGGATAGCCAAAAACATTCAGTACTTC.

The chain couples TRBV19 to TRBJ1-1, with unresolved D. V dropped 3 bases and J dropped 6 bases, with 26 bases sitting between them. This CDR3 is 18 amino acids long. Germline assignment: CDR1 LNHDA and CDR2 SQIVND (reference sequence). CDR3 amino acids: CASSIKVSNRLLQAEAFF. The CDR3 bases are TGTGCCAGTAGTATTAAGGTTTCGAACAGATTACTCCAAGCTGAAGCTTTCTTT.

This clonotype was found many times. This rearrangement joins TRBV10-2 to TRBJ2-3; TRBD2 agrees at 11 bases. V shed 7 bases, J shed 5 bases, and the junction held 2 bases outside the gene matches. Germline V gives CDR1 WSHSY, CDR2 SAAADI. This CDR3 region has 13 residues. The CDR3 region is CASTGTSGDTQYF. In DNA, the CDR3 is TGCGCCAGCACAGGGACTAGCGGAGATACGCAGTATTTT.